A selection of T cell receptor beta chains follows, all from one sample in a study of T cell responses to AZD1222 COVID-19 vaccine. Produced via immunoSEQ multiplex PCR; TCRdb's table is partial and in-frame only. The sample carries about 130,000 clones, around 84% recorded once. The material sequenced was peripheral blood, taken on day 0 of AZD1222 vaccination. The receptor set was obtained from an adult in good health. Each CDR3 is given with its conserved first and last residue.

>TRBV28|TRBJ1-1
CASVTDSGTEAFF
>TRBV30|TRBJ1-6
CAWSVRSSSISIYNSPLHF
>TRBV28|TRBJ2-7
CASSLDPPIYEQYF
>TRBV11-3|TRBJ2-3
CASSFGTSGDTQYF
>TRBV2|TRBJ1-1
CASSDRVGVEAFF
>TRBV7-2|TRBJ1-2
CASSSGQGGYGYTF
>TRBV28|TRBJ1-2
CASSSQVNYGYTF
>TRBV7-9|TRBJ2-3
CASSTRTGLSTDTQYF
>TRBV11-1|TRBJ1-3
CASSGSSGNTIYF
>TRBV6-1|TRBJ1-2
CASSEATGGAWYGYTF
>TRBV7-3|TRBJ2-7
CASSLTHGTGGLRGPYEQYF
>TRBV6-4|TRBJ1-6
CASRGQGVNSPLHF
>TRBV9|TRBJ2-7
CASSVDGGFYEQYF
>TRBV27|TRBJ1-5
CASAVRGVIPQHF
>TRBV9|TRBJ1-6
CASSVERGARNSPLHF
>TRBV2|TRBJ1-2
CASSDTSYGYTF
>TRBV5-1|TRBJ1-1
CASSILPGQVNTEAFF
>TRBV7-9|TRBJ1-2
CASSWTGGDYGYTF
>TRBV19|TRBJ1-6
CASSIVSQENPPLHF
>TRBV12-3/TRBV12-4|TRBJ1-1
CATISLGAEAFF
>TRBV7-3|TRBJ1-6
CASSTGAGQSPLHF
>TRBV5-1|TRBJ2-1
CASSLEEVKYNEQFF
>TRBV20-1|TRBJ1-2
CSASSGTGNIYGFGYTF
>TRBV2|TRBJ1-1
CASSEAGRGATEAFF
>TRBV5-1|TRBJ2-3
CASSPPMGDTQYF
>TRBV11-2|TRBJ2-3
CASSFRDRVITDTQYF
>TRBV5-1|TRBJ1-1
CASSLDTDRGGTEAFF
>TRBV10-3|TRBJ1-1
CAISRGPGPNTEAFF
>TRBV7-9|TRBJ1-2
CASSLGGIWGYTF
>TRBV15|TRBJ1-3
CATSRDDSRSGNTIYF
>TRBV6-1|TRBJ1-2
CASSDAEDYGYTF
>TRBV18|TRBJ1-5
CASSPTGGGNQPQHF
>TRBV5-1|TRBJ2-2
CASSSTAAGGPSNTGELFF
>TRBV7-3|TRBJ2-1
CASSLTGGEVEQFF
>TRBV7-8|TRBJ2-5
CASSLGGTSGGETQYF
>TRBV5-4|TRBJ2-2
CASSPSGGGTGELFF
>TRBV5-1|TRBJ1-1
CASSSEGVRTEAFF
>TRBV28|TRBJ2-7
CASSLPGQVYEQYF